This T cell receptor beta chain was found in a study of cytomegalovirus exposure and HLA in healthy donors. The CDR3 is 15 amino acids. With 2 bases removed from V and 1 base from J, the gap between germline ends came to 10 bases. Per germline, CDR1 SGHRS and CDR2 YFSETQ. The method was immunoSEQ multiplex PCR; TCRdb's version includes in-frame clones alone and lacks a portion of them. Altogether approximately 58,000 clones are present, about 93% being singletons, with the ten largest covering under 3%. Specimen: PBMCs. The gene calls are TRBV5-1 and TRBJ2-1, with D uncertain. The TCR comes from a man younger than 35 in good health and CMV-seronegative. Here the CDR3 reads CASSLLGESYNEQFF. In nucleotides, the CDR3 is TGCGCCAGCAGCTTACTTGGAGAATCCTACAATGAGCAGTTCTTC.